The present TCR beta chain was sequenced within a study of CD8 T cells in ankylosing spondylitis. Findings of the study overall: Disease-linked clones reportedly concentrated significantly in matched ankylosing spondylitis synovial fluid.

The authors made TCR beta libraries by quantitative 5'-RACE with molecular barcodes. TCRdb re-called the 5' RACE reads with MiXCR, one entry per CDR3 protein. The table lists approximately 190,000 distinct CDR3 sequences, 10% to 15% of them singletons. This CDR3 comprises 14 residues. Germline V gene data show CDR1 as SGHVS and CDR2 as FNYEAQ. The V end was cut by 5 bases, the J end by 2 bases, with 10 bases between. Ten or more counts support this clonotype. Its target is unknown. The clonotype was recovered from a female donor with ankylosing spondylitis or in good health (not recorded which). Input material: blood, either unsorted or a sorted T cell fraction (not recorded which). The J gene is TRBJ1-5, the V gene TRBV7-6; perhaps TRBD1 as D (5 bases). The CDR3 nucleotides are TGTGCCAGCAGCCGAGAACAGGGCAATCAGCCCCAGCATTTT. Its protein product is CASSREQGNQPQHF. The full variable domain, completed using reference TRBV7-6 and TRBJ1-5, is GAGVSQSPRYKVTKRGQDVALRCDPISGHVSLYWYRQALGQGPEFLTYFNYEAQQDKSGLPNDRFSAERPEGSISTLTIQRTEQRDSAMYRCASSREQGNQPQHFGDGTRLSIL.